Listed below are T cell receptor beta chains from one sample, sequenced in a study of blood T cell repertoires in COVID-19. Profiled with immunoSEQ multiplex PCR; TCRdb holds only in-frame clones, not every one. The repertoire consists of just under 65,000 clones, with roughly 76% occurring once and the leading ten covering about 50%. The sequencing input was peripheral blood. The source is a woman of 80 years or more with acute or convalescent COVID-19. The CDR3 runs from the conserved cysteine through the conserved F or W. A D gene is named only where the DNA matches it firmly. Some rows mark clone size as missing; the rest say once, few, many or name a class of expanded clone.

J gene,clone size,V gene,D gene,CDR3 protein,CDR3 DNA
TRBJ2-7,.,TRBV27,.,CASTRGVEQYF,TGTGCCAGCACCAGGGGCGTCGAGCAGTACTTC
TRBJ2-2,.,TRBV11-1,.,CASSFRGAIGTGELFF,TGTGCCAGCAGCTTCAGGGGGGCCATTGGCACCGGGGAGCTGTTTTTT
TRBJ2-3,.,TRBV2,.,CASIDDYETQYF,TGTGCCAGCATCGACGACTACGAAACGCAGTATTTT
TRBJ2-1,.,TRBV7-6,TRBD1,CASSSQGYNEQFF,TGTGCCAGCAGCTCACAGGGGTACAATGAGCAGTTCTTC
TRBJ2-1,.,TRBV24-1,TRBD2,CATSDQTSGRVYEQFF,TGTGCCACCAGTGATCAGACTAGCGGGAGAGTCTATGAGCAGTTCTTC
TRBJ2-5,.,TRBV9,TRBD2,CASSVGAGGPETQYF,TGTGCCAGCAGCGTAGGGGCGGGAGGGCCGGAGACCCAGTACTTC
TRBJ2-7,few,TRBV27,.,CASSLKWQGSYEQYF,TGTGCCAGCAGTTTAAAGTGGCAGGGGTCCTACGAGCAGTACTTC
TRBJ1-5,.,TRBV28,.,CASSQGWGNQPQHF,TGTGCCAGCAGTCAGGGATGGGGCAATCAGCCCCAGCATTTT
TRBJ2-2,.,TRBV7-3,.,CASSSSSTGELFF,TGTGCCAGCAGCTCATCATCCACCGGGGAGCTGTTTTTT
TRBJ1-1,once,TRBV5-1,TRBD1,CASSLDGQGNTEAFF,TGCGCTAGCAGCTTGGACGGACAGGGCAACACTGAAGCTTTCTTT
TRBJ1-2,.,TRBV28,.,CASSLSTKPIQFYGYTF,TGTGCCAGCAGTTTATCTACCAAACCCATTCAATTCTATGGCTACACCTTC
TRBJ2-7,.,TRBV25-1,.,CATSSDREEGEQYF,TGTGCCACCTCCTCCGACAGGGAGGAGGGCGAGCAGTACTTC
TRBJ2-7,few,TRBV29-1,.,CSVSGGEGYEQYF,TGCAGCGTATCTGGAGGAGAGGGCTACGAGCAGTACTTC
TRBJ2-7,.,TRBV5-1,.,CASSLGQVIHEQYF,TGCGCCAGCAGCTTGGGGCAGGTTATCCACGAGCAGTACTTC
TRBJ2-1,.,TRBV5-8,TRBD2,CASSLGKLAGGDNEQFF,TGTGCCAGCAGCTTGGGGAAACTAGCGGGAGGAGACAATGAGCAGTTCTTC
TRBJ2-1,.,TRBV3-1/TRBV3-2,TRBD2,CASSRREGNNEQFF,TGTGCCAGCAGCCGACGGGAGGGTAACAATGAGCAGTTCTTC
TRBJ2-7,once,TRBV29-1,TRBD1,CSVVLVGTGISYEQYF,TGCAGCGTTGTGTTGGTCGGGACAGGGATATCCTACGAGCAGTACTTC
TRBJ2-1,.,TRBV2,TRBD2,CASTRGLAGGPRNEQFF,TGTGCCAGCACCAGGGGACTAGCGGGAGGGCCGCGGAATGAGCAGTTCTTC
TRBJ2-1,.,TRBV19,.,CASSRETTLLNEQFF,TGTGCCAGTAGCCGCGAGACGACTCTCCTCAATGAGCAGTTCTTC
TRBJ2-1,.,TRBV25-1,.,CASSDYITFGQFF,TGTGCCAGCAGTGATTATATTACGTTCGGGCAGTTCTTC
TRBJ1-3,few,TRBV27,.,CATRTVSGNTIYF,TGTGCCACCCGGACAGTCTCTGGAAACACCATATATTTT
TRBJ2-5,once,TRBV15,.,CATSRDLETQYF,TGTGCCACCAGCAGAGATCTAGAGACCCAGTACTTC
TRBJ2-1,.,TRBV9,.,CASSPRPSSISDEQFF,TGTGCCAGCAGCCCCCGACCCTCAAGTATAAGCGATGAGCAGTTCTTC
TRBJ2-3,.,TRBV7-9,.,CASSLGGYRAWSTDTQYF,TGTGCCAGCAGCTTAGGTGGGTACAGGGCGTGGAGCACAGATACGCAGTATTTT
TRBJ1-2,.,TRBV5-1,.,CASSLDGKPGGYTF,TGCGCCAGCAGCTTGGACGGCAAGCCGGGTGGCTACACCTTC
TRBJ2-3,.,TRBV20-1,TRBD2,CSASGGAGFPTDTQYF,TGCAGTGCTAGTGGGGGAGCGGGGTTCCCCACAGATACGCAGTATTTT
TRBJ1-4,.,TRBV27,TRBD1,CASRPQGAGEKLFF,TGTGCCAGCAGGCCTCAGGGGGCGGGTGAAAAACTGTTTTTT
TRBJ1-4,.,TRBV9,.,CASSVDSYEKLFF,TGTGCCAGCAGCGTAGACAGTTATGAAAAACTGTTTTTT
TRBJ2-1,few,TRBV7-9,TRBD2,CASSPVAGGSYNEQFF,TGTGCCAGCAGCCCCGTGGCGGGGGGCTCCTACAATGAGCAGTTCTTC
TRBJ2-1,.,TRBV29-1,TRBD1,CSVEPDADRDRVYNEQFF,TGCAGCGTGGAACCCGATGCAGACCGGGACAGGGTGTACAATGAGCAGTTCTTC
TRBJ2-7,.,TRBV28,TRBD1,CASSFLQGGNYEQYF,TGTGCCAGCAGTTTTTTACAGGGGGGAAACTACGAGCAGTACTTC
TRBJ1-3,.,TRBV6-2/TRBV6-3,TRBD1,CASSYPGTDGNTIYF,TGTGCCAGCAGTTACCCCGGGACAGACGGAAACACCATATATTTT
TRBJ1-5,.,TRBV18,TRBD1,CASSQGVGNQPQHF,TGTGCCAGCTCCCAGGGGGTCGGCAATCAGCCCCAGCATTTT
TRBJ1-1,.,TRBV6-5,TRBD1,CASTSPDRGHRWAFF,TGTGCCAGCACTAGTCCCGACAGGGGCCACCGCTGGGCTTTCTTT
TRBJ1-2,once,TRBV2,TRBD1,CASRGQTTNYGYTF,TGTGCCAGCAGGGGACAGACTACGAACTATGGCTACACCTTC
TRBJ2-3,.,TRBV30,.,CAWSVPRLRAHNDTQYF,TGTGCCTGGAGTGTACCCCGTTTGAGGGCCCACAACGATACGCAGTATTTT
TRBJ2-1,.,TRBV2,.,CASSEEAGAYNEQFF,TGTGCCAGCAGTGAAGAAGCGGGTGCATACAATGAGCAGTTCTTC
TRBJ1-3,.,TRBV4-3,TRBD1,CASSPRDRAGNTIYF,TGCGCCAGCAGCCCTCGGGACAGGGCTGGAAACACCATATATTTT
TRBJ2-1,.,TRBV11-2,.,CASSLGGLKYNEQFF,TGTGCCAGCAGCTTGGGGGGGCTAAAGTACAATGAGCAGTTCTTC
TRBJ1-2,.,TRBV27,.,CASSPAAWRDYGYTF,TGTGCCAGCAGTCCCGCCGCCTGGAGGGACTATGGCTACACCTTC
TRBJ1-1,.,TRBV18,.,CASSGTQNTEAFF,TGTGCCAGCTCCGGGACTCAGAACACTGAAGCTTTCTTT
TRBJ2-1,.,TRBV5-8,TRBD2,CASSTASSGLYNDVQFF,TGTGCCAGCAGCACCGCTTCTAGCGGCCTATACAATGATGTGCAGTTCTTC
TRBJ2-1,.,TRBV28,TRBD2,CASSRSGIDNEQFF,TGTGCCAGCAGTCGTAGCGGGATTGACAATGAGCAGTTCTTC
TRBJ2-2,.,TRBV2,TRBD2,CASSSTLAGAAGELFF,TGTGCCAGCAGTTCTACATTAGCGGGAGCGGCCGGGGAGCTGTTTTTT
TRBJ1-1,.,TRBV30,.,CAWSVKGARFFGAFF,TGTGCCTGGAGTGTAAAAGGGGCTCGGTTCTTTGGAGCTTTCTTT
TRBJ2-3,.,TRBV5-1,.,CASSFDLRGTDTQYF,TGCGCCAGCAGCTTCGACCTGCGGGGCACAGATACGCAGTATTTT
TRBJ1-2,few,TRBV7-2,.,CASSLGGGTGGYGYTF,TGTGCCAGCAGCTTAGGAGGTGGGACGGGGGGCTATGGCTACACCTTC
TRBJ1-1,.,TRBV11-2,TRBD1,CASSWGQSNTEAFF,TGTGCCAGCAGCTGGGGACAGTCGAACACTGAAGCTTTCTTT
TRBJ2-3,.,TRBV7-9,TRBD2,CASSPPGLSTDTQYF,TGTGCCAGCAGCCCCCCGGGACTATCAACAGATACGCAGTATTTT
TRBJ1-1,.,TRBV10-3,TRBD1,CAISEGQGNTEAFF,TGTGCCATCAGTGAGGGACAGGGTAACACTGAAGCTTTCTTT
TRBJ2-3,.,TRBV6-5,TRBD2,CASSYSMGGSADTQYF,TGTGCCAGCAGTTACTCGATGGGCGGGAGCGCAGATACGCAGTATTTT
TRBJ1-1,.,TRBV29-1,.,CSVEVPPGNTEAFF,TGCAGCGTTGAAGTCCCACCCGGGAACACTGAAGCTTTCTTT